This T cell receptor beta chain comes out of a study of shared clonotypes between healthy human individuals (dated by TCRdb to the early 2020s). Looking at the study overall: A few men and two women, aged 18 to 49 years, made up the cohort. Per donor, three plates each were used for CD4 naive and CD4 memory, two for CD8 naive, and one for CD8 memory. Per donor, leukapheresis produced somewhere between about 0.94 and 9 billion PBMCs. The study deeply sequenced blood TCR repertoires of about 5 healthy adults to estimate repertoire size and the extent of clonotype sharing between individuals. To increase sequencing depth and limit assay-specific biases, different laboratories used diverse techniques to prepare libraries and sequence TCR repertoires. The paper as a whole reports these results and caveats: Naive subsets generally had larger estimated clonotype richness than memory subsets. Sampling was restricted to blood, and TCR repertoires in tissues likely differ from the TCR repertoires found in blood. Based on pairwise subsampling, the degree of clonotype sharing among donors was expected to be affected by sequencing depth. Even with the large sequencing depth, rarefaction of the sorted-subset datasets indicated that sequencing was incomplete. Sharing across a few donors was observed for roughly 5% of naive CD4, under 4% of naive CD8, 2% to 2.5% of memory CD4, and over 0.3% of memory CD8 clonotypes. The genetic and exposure-history diversity represented was limited by the small number of donors. Higher generation probabilities were observed for clonotypes shared by all four sorted-subset donors than for non-shared clonotypes.

Notes on this clone: Its antigen is still unknown. No much larger clone is present one base from it, and per-base qualities are unavailable.

The CDR3 contains 16 residues, cysteine and phenylalanine counted. The only DNA kept is the CDR3, 48 bases in frame from the first base. CDR1 and CDR2 are read off the germline V gene (reference sequence) as SGHNT and YYREEE. V drops 2 bases and J drops 4 bases, leaving 15 bases in between. Using the deep immunoSEQ assay, multiplex PCR amplified TCR CDR3 regions from genomic DNA. Extracted genomic DNA from each cell subset was spread evenly across all wells of several immunoSEQ 96-well plates, with each plate serving as a replicate. Each replicate PCR for sorted subsets received roughly 200 ng genomic DNA, equal to roughly 30,000 T cell genomes. Purified libraries were measured with a Qubit 3.0 fluorometer, size-checked on a Bioanalyzer 2100, and measured again with the KAPA Library Quantification kit. Every immunoSEQ 96-well plate was sequenced on a separate single-read 150-cycle Illumina NextSeq 550 flow cell. In the authors' own workflow: Because only junctional sequences without quality scores were contained in the immunoSEQ output, filtering matching that applied to full-length reads could not be performed. Sequences were annotated with PyIR, a Python wrapper for IgBLAST v1.9, and V/J genes and CDR3 were assigned using IMGT germline references. Reads were filtered out if the reads had weak V/J assignments (E-value above 1e-6), no CDR3, stop codons, out-of-frame junctions, or ambiguous translated residues. V3J clonotypes were defined as sequences sharing an identical inferred V gene, J gene, and CDR3 amino acid sequence. Percentage overlap between repertoires was computed as shared unique clonotypes divided by the size of the smaller repertoire. Richness of each repertoire was evaluated using RTK rarefaction, the Chao1 estimator, and Recon v2.1 estimates of unobserved clonotypes. Generation probabilities were computed with OLGA for all TCRbeta clonotypes obtained by the gDNA method from a few donors. The clones in this table, taken by TCRdb from immuneACCESS, are in-frame only. Not every clone is retained; where verified, under half of the shortfall comes from an unresolved V gene, and the cause of the rest is unknown. The V and J calls and clone size were taken over from that table, and D and trimming were inferred from the DNA. Within this sample are around 550,000 clones, with around 96% of them counted one time only. Approximately 0.11% of the sample goes to the ten largest clones.

CD8 naive samples consisted of CD45RO-negative cells that were positively selected for CCR7, yielding a CD45RA+CCR7+ population without TemRA cells. The donors were healthy, HIV-negative adults with no recently reported acute infections or vaccinations. Every donor was a Caucasian adult residing in Nashville, Tennessee, USA. Blood was obtained by leukapheresis, after which PBMCs were separated by Ficoll-Histopaque density gradient centrifugation and cryopreserved in liquid nitrogen vapor phase. Analytical flow cytometry was used to check the purity and quantity of each magnetically sorted T cell population. Genomic DNA was isolated from every sorted fraction and measured by UV absorbance on a Nanodrop 2000c.

Sequencing used naive CD8+ T cells sorted from blood. The cell subset or site label here, explained by the study, means: CD45RA+CCR7+. The chain is assembled from TRBV5-4 and TRBJ2-2; the D call is tentative, TRBD1 or TRBD2, as each matches 5 bases. The sequence was obtained from a woman younger than 45 in good health. The nucleotide sequence reads as follows: TGTGCCAGCAGCTTATGGGACCGAGGGGTCACCGGGGAGCTGTTTTTT. Its coded protein is CASSLWDRGVTGELFF.